This entry concerns a single T cell receptor (beta chain). Measured with immunoSEQ multiplex PCR; TCRdb has only the in-frame clones, and not every one. The sample includes about 2.5 million clones, roughly 90% seen only once; the top ten take around 0.4%. This sample is part of a study of shared clonotypes between healthy human individuals. The CDR3 is 13 residues long. Germline CDR1 SGHRS, CDR2 YFSETQ. V was clipped by 4 bases and J by 8 bases, with 15 bases between them. Material for sequencing was naive CD4+ T cells from PBMCs. This sample's subset: CD45RA+ positively selected. The TCR sequence derives from a man younger than 30 in good health. Some clones in this sample may be carry-over from other donors' samples. J is TRBJ1-2 and V is TRBV5-1; no reliable D call. This chain's CDR3 is CASSPPSDSGYTF. The CDR3 DNA follows: TGCGCCAGCAGCCCCCCGTCCGATTCGGGCTACACCTTC.